The rows below give T cell receptor beta chains drawn from one sample of a study of cytomegalovirus exposure and HLA in healthy donors. Sequenced by immunoSEQ multiplex PCR; TCRdb stores in-frame clones only, minus some. The sample has approximately 300,000 clones, around 86% seen once; the top ten hold 0.75% to 0.85%. Material: PBMCs. The receptors originated from a young woman in good health and CMV-seronegative. Each CDR3 is given with its conserved first and last residue. Each record gives: clone size, D gene, J gene, V gene, CDR3 DNA, CDR3 protein. The D gene is left open where the match is weak. Clone sizes are given selectively: once, few, many, or a class where the clone is expanded.

>-|-|TRBJ2-7|TRBV7-8
TGTGCCAGCAGCCTCCCCTCGGGGATTTCCTACGAGCAGTACTTC
CASSLPSGISYEQYF
>-|-|TRBJ2-7|TRBV9
TGTGCCAGCAGCCCAGGGAGTAGGGGGTCCTACGAGCAGTACTTC
CASSPGSRGSYEQYF
>-|-|TRBJ1-2|TRBV7-2
TGTGCCAGCAGCTTAGCCGGGACTCCACTTCGTGGCTACACCTTC
CASSLAGTPLRGYTF
>-|-|TRBJ2-1|TRBV7-2
TGTGCCAGCAGCTTACCCGGGGGCTACAATGAGCAGTTCTTC
CASSLPGGYNEQFF
>-|-|TRBJ2-1|TRBV2
TGTGCCAGCAGTGGTAGCGCTAACTACAATGAGCAGTTCTTC
CASSGSANYNEQFF
>-|TRBD2|TRBJ2-2|TRBV5-1
TGCGCCAGCAGCTTGGTGGCGGGAGGGACCGGGGAGCTGTTTTTT
CASSLVAGGTGELFF
>-|-|TRBJ2-7|TRBV11-2
TGTGCCAGCAACCGGGAATACGAGCAGTACTTC
CASNREYEQYF
>-|TRBD2|TRBJ2-3|TRBV2
TGTGCCAGCAGTCCGACTAGCGGGGGGGCAGATACGCAGTATTTT
CASSPTSGGADTQYF
>-|TRBD2|TRBJ2-7|TRBV29-1
TGCAGCGTTGAAGATCGGACTAGCGGGTATTTGTACGAGCAGTACTTC
CSVEDRTSGYLYEQYF
>-|-|TRBJ2-7|TRBV29-1
TGCAGCGCACAGGGACCTAGCTCCTACGAGCAGTACTTC
CSAQGPSSYEQYF
>-|-|TRBJ2-2|TRBV7-7
TGTGCCAGCAGCTTAGCAGGCGGGGCCGGGGAGCTGTTTTTT
CASSLAGGAGELFF
>-|-|TRBJ2-5|TRBV7-9
TGTGCCAGCAGCACGCAATCTAGCGTCGGGGAGACCCAGTACTTC
CASSTQSSVGETQYF
>-|-|TRBJ1-2|TRBV11-3
TGTGCCAGCAGCCGGGCGCGGGGGTTGCGGGACTATGGCTACACCTTC
CASSRARGLRDYGYTF
>-|-|TRBJ1-3|TRBV6-5
TGTGCCAGCAGTTACGCAGGGGCGTATGGAAACACCATATATTTT
CASSYAGAYGNTIYF
>once|TRBD2|TRBJ2-7|TRBV6-5
TGTGCCAGCAGACCCTGGGCGGGAGCCTACGAGCAGTACTTC
CASRPWAGAYEQYF
>-|-|TRBJ1-1|TRBV19
TGTGCCAGTACCATCTTTGGGGAGGAGAACACTGAAGCTTTCTTT
CASTIFGEENTEAFF
>-|-|TRBJ2-7|TRBV5-6
TGTGCCAGCTCCCTACTTAACTACGAGCAGTACTTC
CASSLLNYEQYF